The T cell receptor beta chain under discussion was sequenced for a study of T-cell memory formation after mild COVID-19. Study-wide context: For the most part, TCR clusters were specific to one donor. Points from the study as a whole: What remained unconfirmed was the SARS-CoV-2 specificity of second-wave clones peaking on day 37.

This clonotype showed up many times. Its specificity is unknown. Trimming removed 4 bases from V and 4 bases from J; junction bases left unmatched: 6. Germline CDR1 reads SGHRS; CDR2 reads YFSETQ. The CDR3 consists of 14 residues. TCRdb called the 5' RACE reads again in MiXCR, with one record for every CDR3 protein. This sample carries about 340,000 distinct CDR3 sequences, under 25% of them seen once, and the ten largest clones take around 20%. V is TRBV5-1 and J is TRBJ2-5; 8 bases are a match to TRBD1. Sequencing input: PBMCs or a T cell subset sorted from them (not recorded which). The receptor was derived from a man younger than 35 who had mild COVID-19 (a few samples of this study predate the infection). Cell type and time point are not known. In DNA form, the CDR3 reads TGCGCCAGCAGCCCCAGGACAGGGCGAGAGACCCAGTACTTC. It specifies CASSPRTGRETQYF.